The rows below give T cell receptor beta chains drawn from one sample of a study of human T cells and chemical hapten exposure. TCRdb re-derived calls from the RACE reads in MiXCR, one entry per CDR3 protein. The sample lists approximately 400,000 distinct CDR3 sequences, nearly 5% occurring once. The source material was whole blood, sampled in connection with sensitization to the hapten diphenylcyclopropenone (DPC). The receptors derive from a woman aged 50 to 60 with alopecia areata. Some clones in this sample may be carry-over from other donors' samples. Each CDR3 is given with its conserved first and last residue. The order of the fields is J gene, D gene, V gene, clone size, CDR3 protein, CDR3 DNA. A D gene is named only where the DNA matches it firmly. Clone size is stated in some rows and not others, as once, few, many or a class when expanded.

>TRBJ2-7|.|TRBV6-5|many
CASSLSKTYEQYF
TGTGCCAGTAGCCTAAGCAAAACCTACGAGCAGTACTTC
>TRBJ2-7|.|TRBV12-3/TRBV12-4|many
CASSPDRDPGYEQYF
TGTGCCAGCAGTCCAGACCGGGATCCGGGCTACGAGCAGTACTTC
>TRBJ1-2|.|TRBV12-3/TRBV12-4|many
CASGEGVPIANYGYTF
TGTGCCAGCGGGGAAGGGGTCCCTATAGCTAACTATGGCTACACCTTC
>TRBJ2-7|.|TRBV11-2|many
CASSSGVFEQYF
TGTGCCAGCAGCTCCGGGGTCTTCGAGCAGTACTTC
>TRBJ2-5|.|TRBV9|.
CASSVGTVQKTQYF
TGTGCCAGCAGCGTAGGGACAGTTCAAAAGACCCAGTACTTC
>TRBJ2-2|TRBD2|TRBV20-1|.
CSAIGRERPGELFF
TGCAGTGCTATCGGGCGGGAGAGACCCGGGGAGCTGTTTTTT
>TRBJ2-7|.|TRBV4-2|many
CASSQDQGGTRQYF
TGTGCCAGCAGCCAAGATCAAGGAGGCACAAGGCAGTACTTC
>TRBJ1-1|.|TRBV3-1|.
CASSPSGRENTEAFF
TGTGCCAGCAGCCCCTCCGGGCGAGAGAACACTGAAGCTTTCTTT
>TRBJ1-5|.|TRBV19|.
CASSISDRNSNQPQHF
TGTGCCAGTAGTATTTCGGACAGAAATAGCAATCAGCCCCAGCATTTT
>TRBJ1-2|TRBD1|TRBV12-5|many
CASGLDHPTGGQPNYGYTF
TGTGCTAGTGGTTTGGACCACCCAACAGGGGGGCAGCCTAACTATGGCTACACCTTC
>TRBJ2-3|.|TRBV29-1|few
CSSTQGLGTDTQYF
TGCAGCTCTACTCAGGGGCTGGGGACAGATACGCAGTATTTT
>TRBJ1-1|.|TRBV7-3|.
CASSHMGGNTEAFF
TGTGCCAGCAGTCACATGGGGGGAAACACTGAAGCTTTCTTT
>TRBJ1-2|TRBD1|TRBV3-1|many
CASSPPSGGDGYTF
TGTGCCAGCAGCCCCCCCTCAGGGGGCGATGGCTACACCTTC
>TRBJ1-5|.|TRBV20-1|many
CSARVFHGNQPQHF
TGCAGTGCTAGAGTTTTCCACGGCAATCAGCCCCAGCATTTT
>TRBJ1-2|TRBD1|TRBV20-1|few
CSARGQGADPNYGYTF
TGCAGTGCTAGAGGACAGGGGGCAGACCCTAACTATGGCTACACCTTC
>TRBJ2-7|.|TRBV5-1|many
CATSPWQFSYEQYF
TGCGCCACCTCCCCATGGCAGTTCTCCTACGAGCAGTACTTC
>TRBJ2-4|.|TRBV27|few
CASSTRSHKNIQYF
TGTGCCAGCAGTACCCGGTCTCACAAAAACATTCAGTACTTC
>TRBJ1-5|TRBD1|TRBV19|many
CASRQGNNQPQHF
TGTGCCAGCCGACAGGGGAACAATCAGCCCCAGCATTTT
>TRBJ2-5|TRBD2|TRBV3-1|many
CASSGGTSWGETQYF
TGTGCCAGCAGCGGCGGGACTAGCTGGGGGGAGACCCAGTACTTC
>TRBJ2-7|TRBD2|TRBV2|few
CASKLAGGHASEQYF
TGTGCCAGCAAACTAGCGGGAGGCCATGCCTCCGAGCAGTACTTC